A single sample is the source of the 15 T cell receptor beta chains below, sequenced in a study of blood T cell repertoires in COVID-19. This table comes from immunoSEQ multiplex PCR, and its TCRdb copy is limited to in-frame clones, with some not included. The sample carries over 250,000 clones, about 88% recorded once. Specimen: peripheral blood. All receptors derive from a woman between 65 and 79 years old with COVID-19, enrolled during active disease.

This sequence joins TRBV19 and TRBJ2-7, with 10 bases matching TRBD1. V shed 1 base and J 2 bases; nucleotides not matched to a gene: 2. Looked up from germline, CDR1 is LNHDA and CDR2 is SQIVND (reference sequence). The CDR3 consists of 15 residues. The CDR3 DNA follows: TGTGCCAGTAGTATAGCCGGACAGGGGGCCTACGAGCAGTACTTC. It translates to CASSIAGQGAYEQYF.

This chain joins TRBV13 and TRBJ2-3, with TRBD2 matching 11 bases. Germline V lookup: CDR1 PRHDT, CDR2 FYEKMQ (reference sequence). CDR3 size: 15 residues. V lost 5 bases, J lost 1 base, and 2 bases stayed unmatched. The chain's CDR3 is CASSTTSGGTDTQYF. CDR3 in DNA: TGTGCCAGCAGCACGACTAGCGGGGGCACAGATACGCAGTATTTT.

The chain uses TRBV24-1 and TRBJ2-1; 7 nucleotides match TRBD2. The V gene end was trimmed by 9 bases and the J gene end by 1 base; junction bases not matched to a gene: 8. Germline V lookup: CDR1 KGHDR, CDR2 SFDVKD. The CDR3 spans 15 residues. The DNA of the CDR3 is TGTGCCACCCCTCGCGGGGGACCTTCCTACAATGAGCAGTTCTTC. Its protein is CATPRGGPSYNEQFF.

The V call is TRBV2, the J call TRBJ1-4, with 11 bases aligning to TRBD1. Unmatched junction bases numbered 5, after V lost 6 bases and J lost 2 bases. From germline, CDR1 is SNHLY and CDR2 FYNNEI. CDR3 length: 16 amino acids. CDR3 loop: CASSRDRGSTNEKLFF. The CDR3 DNA follows: TGTGCCAGCAGCCGGGACAGGGGGTCTACTAATGAAAAACTGTTTTTT.

The rearrangement joins TRBV27 to TRBJ1-2, with 11 bases matching TRBD1. Germline V gene lookup returns CDR1 MNHEY and CDR2 SMNVEV (reference sequence). V lost 6 bases and J lost 4; bases outside the gene matches: 7. This CDR3 has 15 residues. For the CDR3, the DNA is TGTGCCAGCAGCTCACCCGGGACAGGGGGCTATGGCTACACCTTC. Its protein is CASSSPGTGGYGYTF.

The chain carries TRBV7-8 and TRBJ2-1; 11 nucleotides line up with TRBD2. After removal of 3 bases from V and 9 bases from J, the junction contained 7 bases not matched to a gene. The CDR3 sequence is 15 residues long. The germline CDR1 and CDR2 sequences are SGHVS and FQNEAQ. The DNA of the CDR3 is TGTGCCAGCAGCTTGTTAGCGGGGGGGCTCACTGAGCAGTTCTTC. Protein sequence: CASSLLAGGLTEQFF.

V gene TRBV7-9 combines with J gene TRBJ2-7; 11 positions match TRBD2. CDR3 length equals 16 residues. Per germline, CDR1 SEHNR and CDR2 FQNEAQ (reference sequence). V lost 4 bases, J lost 2 bases, and 7 bases stayed unmatched. In nucleotides, the CDR3 is TGTGCCAGCAGCTCCAGCCTAGCGGGGGGTCCCTACGAGCAGTACTTC. Its translation is CASSSSLAGGPYEQYF.

The gene calls are TRBV28 and TRBJ2-7, with 7 bases lining up with TRBD1. Losses at the gene ends were 11 bases for V and 2 bases for J; bases not matched to a gene: 12. The CDR3 runs 14 residues. The germline V gene has CDR1 MDHEN and CDR2 SYDVKM. CDR3 nucleotides: TGTGCCGTTACCTCGGGACAGCCGACCTACGAGCAGTACTTC. Translation gives CAVTSGQPTYEQYF.

Details on this clone: At one end the junction does not follow the germline gene, possibly because of a read error. The chain links TRBV7-8 to TRBJ2-3, with 8 bases lining up with TRBD2. Germline V gene sequence: CDR1 SGHVS, CDR2 FQNEAQ. This CDR3 is built from 13 residues. CDR3 loop: CASRKRGRDTQYF. The CDR3 DNA reads TGTGCCAGCAGGAAGCGGGGGAGAGATACGCAGTACTTT.

The chain recombines TRBV6-5 with TRBJ2-5, with a weak D call TRBD2 (6 bases). CDR3 length: 13 amino acids. Germline CDR1 MNHEY, CDR2 SVGAGI. The ends were cut back, 10 bases at V and 2 bases at J, with 14 bases in the middle. CDR3 DNA sequence: TGTGCCACCACGGGGGACGGACAAGAGACCCAGTACTTC. It is translated as CATTGDGQETQYF.

The V gene is TRBV4-1, the J gene TRBJ2-7; D is perhaps TRBD2 (6 bases). This CDR3 comprises 15 residues. Trimming pared 0 bases from V and 8 bases from J, leaving 17 bases between. Germline lookup yields CDR1 MGHRA and CDR2 YSYEKL. The DNA of the CDR3 is TGCGCCAGCAGCCAAGACCCGACGACTAGTTTTCAGCAGTACTTC. It translates to CASSQDPTTSFQQYF.

The chain recombines TRBV5-1 with TRBJ2-3, with TRBD1 as a possible D gene (6 bases). The CDR3 consists of 14 residues. The germline CDR1 and CDR2 sequences are SGHRS and YFSETQ. Between the trimmed V and J ends, which lost 2 bases and 2 bases, there was a span of 9 bases. As DNA, the CDR3 is TGCGCCAGCAGCTTTGGGGGCTTCACAGATACGCAGTATTTT. Translation: CASSFGGFTDTQYF.

V is TRBV9 and J is TRBJ1-1; TRBD1 matches at 7 bases. The V and J ends lost 4 bases and 7 bases, in that order; junction bases with no gene match: 7. The CDR3 loop spans 13 amino acids. CDR1 SGDLS and CDR2 YYNGEE come from the germline V gene. The CDR3 nucleotides are TGTGCCAGCAGCCCAGGGACAGCGCATGAAGCTTTCTTT. This gives the protein CASSPGTAHEAFF.

Here the CDR3 DNA reads TGTGCCAGCACTCAGCGGGGGGGTCAAACCGGGGAGCTGTTTTTT. Translation gives CASTQRGGQTGELFF. This chain links TRBV6-6 with TRBJ2-2; 10 bases map to TRBD2. V lost 7 bases and J lost 5; bases outside the gene matches: 7. Per the germline V gene, CDR1 is MNHNY and CDR2 is SVGAGI (reference sequence). This CDR3 spans 15 amino acids.

This clone was counted only a few times. The chain uses TRBV5-8 and TRBJ2-3, with D tentatively TRBD2 (5 bases). The CDR3 loop spans 14 amino acids. The germline V gene encodes CDR1 SGHTS and CDR2 YDEGEE. The germline V and J ends were trimmed by 0 bases and 3 bases, with 8 bases remaining between them. In nucleotides, the CDR3 is TGTGCCAGCAGCTTGGTCGGGGTTACAGATACGCAGTATTTT. Encoded protein: CASSLVGVTDTQYF. The whole variable domain, filled in from reference TRBV5-8 and TRBJ2-3, reads EAGVTQSPTHLIKTRGQQATLRCSPISGHTSVYWYQQALGLGLQFLLWYDEGEERNRGNFPPRFSGRQFPNYSSELNVNALELEDSALYLCASSLVGVTDTQYFGPGTRLTVL.